The present T cell receptor beta chain was sequenced within a study of response to subunit inactivated influenza vaccine. Study observations and caveats: Only a handful of new T cells, the authors suggested, are recruited with each seasonal influenza vaccination.

TCRdb re-analysed the RT-PCR reads in MiXCR, keeping a single row per CDR3 protein. The repertoire holds about 800,000 distinct CDR3 sequences, with roughly 20% as singletons. The CDR3 contains 15 residues. Unmatched junction bases numbered 7, after V lost 6 bases and J lost 1 base. Germline CDR1 is SQVTM and CDR2 is ANQGSEA. Many counts were recorded for this clonotype. The antigen is not known. This sample comprised PBMCs from blood, obtained more than 4 days after vaccination. This sequence originates from a middle-aged man who received an inactivated influenza vaccine. V is TRBV29-1 and J is TRBJ2-1; TRBD1 matches 9 bases. The CDR3 protein is CSVAFGTGSYNEQFF. In DNA form, the CDR3 reads TGCAGCGTCGCCTTTGGGACAGGGTCCTACAATGAGCAGTTCTTC.